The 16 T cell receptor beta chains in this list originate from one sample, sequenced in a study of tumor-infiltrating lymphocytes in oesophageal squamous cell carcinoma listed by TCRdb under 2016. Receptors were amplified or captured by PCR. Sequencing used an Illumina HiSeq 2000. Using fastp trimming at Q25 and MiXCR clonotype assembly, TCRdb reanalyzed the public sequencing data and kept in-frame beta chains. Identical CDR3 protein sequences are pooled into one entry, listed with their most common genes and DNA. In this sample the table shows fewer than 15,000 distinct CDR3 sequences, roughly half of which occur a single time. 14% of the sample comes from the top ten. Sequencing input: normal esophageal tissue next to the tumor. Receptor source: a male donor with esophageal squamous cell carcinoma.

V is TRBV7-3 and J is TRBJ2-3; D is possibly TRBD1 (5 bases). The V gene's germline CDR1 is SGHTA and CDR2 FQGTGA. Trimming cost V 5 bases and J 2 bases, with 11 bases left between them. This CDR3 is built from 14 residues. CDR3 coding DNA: TGTGCCAGCAGCATATCAGGGTTCACAGATACGCAGTATTTT. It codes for CASSISGFTDTQYF.

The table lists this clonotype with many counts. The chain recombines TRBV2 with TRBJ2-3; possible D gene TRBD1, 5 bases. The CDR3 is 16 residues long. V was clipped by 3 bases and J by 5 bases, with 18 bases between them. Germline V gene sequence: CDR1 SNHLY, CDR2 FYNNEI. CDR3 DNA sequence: TGTGCCAGCAGTGAGCCGCCAGGGTTGTATGAAGATACGCAGTATTTT. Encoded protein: CASSEPPGLYEDTQYF.

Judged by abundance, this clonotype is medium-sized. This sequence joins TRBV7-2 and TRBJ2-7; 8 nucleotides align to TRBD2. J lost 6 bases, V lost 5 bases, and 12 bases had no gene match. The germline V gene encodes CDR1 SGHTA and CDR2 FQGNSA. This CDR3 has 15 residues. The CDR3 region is CASSPKGGRFSEQYF. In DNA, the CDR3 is TGTGCCAGCAGCCCCAAGGGCGGGAGGTTCTCCGAGCAGTACTTC.

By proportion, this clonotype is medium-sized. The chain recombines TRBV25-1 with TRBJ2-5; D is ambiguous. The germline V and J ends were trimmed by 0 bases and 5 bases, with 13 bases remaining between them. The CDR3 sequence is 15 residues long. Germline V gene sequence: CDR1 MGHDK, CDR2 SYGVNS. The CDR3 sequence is CASSEYILGRETQYF. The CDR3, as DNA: TGTGCCAGCAGTGAATATATTCTGGGTAGGGAGACCCAGTACTTC.

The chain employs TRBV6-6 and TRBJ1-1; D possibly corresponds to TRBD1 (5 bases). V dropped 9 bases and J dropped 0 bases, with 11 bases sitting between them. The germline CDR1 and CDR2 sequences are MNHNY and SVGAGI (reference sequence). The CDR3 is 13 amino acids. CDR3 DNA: TGTGCCAGTGGGACGGCGATGAACACTGAAGCTTTCTTT. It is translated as CASGTAMNTEAFF.

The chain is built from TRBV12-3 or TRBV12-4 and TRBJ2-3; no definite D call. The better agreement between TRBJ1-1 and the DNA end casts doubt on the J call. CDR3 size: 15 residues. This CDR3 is CASSLYSQANTEAFF. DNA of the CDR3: TGTGCCAGCAGTTTATATAGTCAGGCGAACACTGAAGCTTTCTTT.

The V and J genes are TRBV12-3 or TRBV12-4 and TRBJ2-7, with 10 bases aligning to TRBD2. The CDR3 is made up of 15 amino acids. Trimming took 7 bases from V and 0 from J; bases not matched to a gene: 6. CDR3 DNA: TGTGCCAGCAAGACGGGACTAGCGACCTCCTACGAGCAGTACTTC. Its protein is CASKTGLATSYEQYF.

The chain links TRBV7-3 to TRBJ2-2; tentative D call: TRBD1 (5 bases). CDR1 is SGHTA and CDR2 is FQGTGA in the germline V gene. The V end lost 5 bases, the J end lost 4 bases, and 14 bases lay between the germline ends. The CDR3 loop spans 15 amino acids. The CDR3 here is CASSPSRVATGELFF. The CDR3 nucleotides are TGTGCCAGCAGCCCATCCAGGGTAGCCACCGGGGAGCTGTTTTTT.

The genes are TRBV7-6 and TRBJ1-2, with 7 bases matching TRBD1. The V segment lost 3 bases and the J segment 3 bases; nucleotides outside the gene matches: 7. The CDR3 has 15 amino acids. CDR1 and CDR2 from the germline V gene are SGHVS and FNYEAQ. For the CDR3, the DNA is TGTGCCAGCAGCTTCCGGGGTGGGACAGACTATGGCTACACCTTC. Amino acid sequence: CASSFRGGTDYGYTF. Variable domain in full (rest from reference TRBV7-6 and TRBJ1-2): GAGVSQSPRYKVTKRGQDVALRCDPISGHVSLYWYRQALGQGPEFLTYFNYEAQQDKSGLPNDRFSAERPEGSISTLTIQRTEQRDSAMYRCASSFRGGTDYGYTFGSGTRLTVV.

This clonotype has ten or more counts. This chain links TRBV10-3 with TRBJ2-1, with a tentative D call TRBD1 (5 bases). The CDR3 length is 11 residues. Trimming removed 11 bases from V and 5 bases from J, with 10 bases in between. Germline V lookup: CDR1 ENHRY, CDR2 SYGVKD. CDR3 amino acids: CAAQANNEQFF. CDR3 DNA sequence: TGTGCCGCACAGGCCAACAATGAGCAGTTCTTC.

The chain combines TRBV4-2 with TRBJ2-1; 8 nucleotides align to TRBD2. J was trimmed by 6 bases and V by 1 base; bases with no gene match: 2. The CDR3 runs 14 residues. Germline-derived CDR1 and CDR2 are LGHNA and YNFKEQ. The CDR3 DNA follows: TGTGCCAGCAGCCAAGGGCTAGCGGGCAATGAGCAGTTCTTC. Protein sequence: CASSQGLAGNEQFF.

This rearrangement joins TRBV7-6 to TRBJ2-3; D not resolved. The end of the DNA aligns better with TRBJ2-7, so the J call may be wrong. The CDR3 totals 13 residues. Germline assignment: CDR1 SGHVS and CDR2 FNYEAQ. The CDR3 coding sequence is TGTGCCAGCAGCTTACCGGCCGGCGATGAGCAGTACTTC. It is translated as CASSLPAGDEQYF.

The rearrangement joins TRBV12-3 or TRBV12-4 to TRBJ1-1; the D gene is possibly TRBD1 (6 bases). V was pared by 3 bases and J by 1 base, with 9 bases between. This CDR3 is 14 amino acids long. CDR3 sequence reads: CASSFLGQNTEAFF. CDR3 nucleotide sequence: TGTGCCAGCAGTTTTTTGGGACAGAACACTGAAGCTTTCTTT.

CDR3 in amino acids: CASSFDRDNEQYF. The CDR3 bases are TGTGCCAGCAGCTTCGACAGGGACAATGAGCAGTACTTC. The genes are TRBV7-6 and TRBJ2-7, with TRBD1 matching 7 bases. Germline trimming cut 3 bases from V and 7 bases from J; bases unmatched to any gene: 6. This CDR3 has 13 amino acids. Per germline, CDR1 SGHVS and CDR2 FNYEAQ.

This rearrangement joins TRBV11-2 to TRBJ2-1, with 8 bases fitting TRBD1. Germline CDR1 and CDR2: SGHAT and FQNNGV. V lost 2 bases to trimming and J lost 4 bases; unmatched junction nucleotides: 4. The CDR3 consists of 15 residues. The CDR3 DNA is TGTGCCAGCAGCTTAATGCAGGGGGCGTACAATGAGCAGTTCTTC. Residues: CASSLMQGAYNEQFF.

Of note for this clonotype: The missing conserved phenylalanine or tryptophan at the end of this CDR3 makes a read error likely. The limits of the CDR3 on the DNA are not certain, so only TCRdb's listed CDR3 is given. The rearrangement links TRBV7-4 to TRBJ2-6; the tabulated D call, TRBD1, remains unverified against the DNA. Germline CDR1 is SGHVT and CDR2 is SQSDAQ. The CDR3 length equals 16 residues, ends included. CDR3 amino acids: CASTADRDYNEQFFGA.